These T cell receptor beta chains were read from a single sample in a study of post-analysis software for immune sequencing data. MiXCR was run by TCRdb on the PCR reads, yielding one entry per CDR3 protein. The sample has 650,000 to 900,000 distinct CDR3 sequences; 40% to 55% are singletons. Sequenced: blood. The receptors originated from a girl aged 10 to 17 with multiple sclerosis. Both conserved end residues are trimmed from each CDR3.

cdr3_aa: ASSQAGTGTEAF
j_call: TRBJ1-1
v_call: TRBV4-1

cdr3_aa: ASSHGTSYEQY
j_call: TRBJ2-7
v_call: TRBV12-3/TRBV12-4

cdr3_aa: ASSYSGFGGGYT
j_call: TRBJ1-2
v_call: TRBV6-5

cdr3_aa: SAGLSTYEQY
j_call: TRBJ2-7
v_call: TRBV29-1

cdr3_aa: ASSWGLFTYEQY
j_call: TRBJ2-7
v_call: TRBV6-2/TRBV6-3

cdr3_aa: SAPTSGTYEQY
j_call: TRBJ2-7
v_call: TRBV20-1

cdr3_aa: ASSVQGATYEQY
j_call: TRBJ2-7
v_call: TRBV28

cdr3_aa: ASSPYGGGNQPQH
j_call: TRBJ1-5
v_call: TRBV11-2

cdr3_aa: SARGLREAGANVLT
j_call: TRBJ2-6
v_call: TRBV20-1

cdr3_aa: ASTGHPEGNQPQH
j_call: TRBJ1-5
v_call: TRBV19

cdr3_aa: SVGGANQPQH
j_call: TRBJ1-5
v_call: TRBV29-1

cdr3_aa: ASTYKGADTEAF
j_call: TRBJ1-1
v_call: TRBV6-6

cdr3_aa: ASSPRPGTGDQPQH
j_call: TRBJ1-5
v_call: TRBV18

cdr3_aa: SARKLRLETQY
j_call: TRBJ2-5
v_call: TRBV20-1

cdr3_aa: ASSPEDARRADTQY
j_call: TRBJ2-3
v_call: TRBV5-1

cdr3_aa: ASSDKISGGYT
j_call: TRBJ1-2
v_call: TRBV6-4

cdr3_aa: ATSEQTSGRAGDTQY
j_call: TRBJ2-3
v_call: TRBV24-1